This TCR beta chain was retrieved from a study of Graves' ophthalmopathy and Graves' hyperthyroidism. This CDR3 is built from 15 residues. Trimming took 10 bases from V and 7 from J, leaving 25 bases between them. RNA transcripts provided the template for amplifying TCR beta CDR3 regions. HTBI primers were employed in first-round RT-PCR, then a second-round multiplex PCR followed. TCRdb re-derived calls from the multiplex PCR reads in MiXCR, one entry per CDR3 protein. Among almost 400,000 distinct CDR3 sequences listed, about 18% were seen once. This clonotype has more than one count but fewer than ten.

The TCR originated in a woman aged 18-29 years with Graves' ophthalmopathy. What was sequenced was peripheral blood. The chain recombines TRBV12-3 or TRBV12-4 with TRBJ1-1, with D perhaps matching TRBD1 (6 bases). CDR3 bases: TGTGCCACCTTGCAAGGACAGCCCGACCATGGTGAAGCTTTCTTT. As protein: CATLQGQPDHGEAFF.